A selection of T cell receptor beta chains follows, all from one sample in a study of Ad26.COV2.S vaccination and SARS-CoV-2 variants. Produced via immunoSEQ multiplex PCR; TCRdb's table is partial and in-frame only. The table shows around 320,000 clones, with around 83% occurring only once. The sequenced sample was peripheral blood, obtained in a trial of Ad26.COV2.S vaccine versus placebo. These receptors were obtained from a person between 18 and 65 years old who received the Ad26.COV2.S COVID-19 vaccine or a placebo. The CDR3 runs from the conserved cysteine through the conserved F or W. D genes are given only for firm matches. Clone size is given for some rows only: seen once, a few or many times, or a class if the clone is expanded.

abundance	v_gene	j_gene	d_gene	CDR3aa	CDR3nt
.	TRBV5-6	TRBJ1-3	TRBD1	CASSFRGQGAGNTIYF	TGTGCCAGCAGCTTCAGAGGACAGGGAGCTGGAAACACCATATATTTT
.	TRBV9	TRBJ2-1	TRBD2	CASSVVSGGKNEQFF	TGTGCCAGCAGCGTAGTTAGCGGGGGGAAGAATGAGCAGTTCTTC
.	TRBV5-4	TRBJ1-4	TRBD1	CASSPGQGNEKLFF	TGTGCCAGCAGCCCGGGACAGGGAAACGAAAAACTGTTTTTT
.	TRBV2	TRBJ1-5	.	CASSVYSNQPQHF	TGTGCCAGCAGTGTCTATAGCAATCAGCCCCAGCATTTT
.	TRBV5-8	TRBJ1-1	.	CASSLMMNTEAFF	TGTGCCAGCAGCTTGATGATGAACACTGAAGCTTTCTTT
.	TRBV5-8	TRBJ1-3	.	CASSLGQTGNTIYF	TGTGCCAGCAGCTTGGGGCAAACTGGAAACACCATATATTTT
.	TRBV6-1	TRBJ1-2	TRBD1	CASSEALDRGLYGYTF	TGTGCCAGCAGTGAAGCGCTGGACAGGGGACTCTATGGCTACACCTTC
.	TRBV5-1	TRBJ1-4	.	CASSLGVGRNEKLFF	TGCGCCAGCAGCTTGGGAGTCGGACGTAATGAAAAACTGTTTTTT
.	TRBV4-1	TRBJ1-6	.	CASSHPPWVAESPLHF	TGCGCCAGCAGCCACCCTCCTTGGGTCGCGGAATCACCCCTCCACTTT
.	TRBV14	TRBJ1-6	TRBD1	CASSQATGGGSPLHF	TGTGCCAGCAGCCAAGCGACAGGGGGAGGTTCACCCCTCCACTTT
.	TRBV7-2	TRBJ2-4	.	CASSLLSGDKNIQYF	TGTGCCAGCAGCTTGTTATCGGGGGATAAAAACATTCAGTACTTC
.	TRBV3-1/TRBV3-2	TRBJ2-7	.	CASSHTYEQYF	TGTGCCAGCAGCCATACCTACGAGCAGTACTTC
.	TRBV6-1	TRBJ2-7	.	CASSEVWTLPYEQYF	TGTGCCAGCAGTGAAGTTTGGACCTTACCCTACGAGCAGTACTTC
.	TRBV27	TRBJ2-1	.	CASSPLGGGTGSAIRFF	TGTGCCAGCAGTCCCCTCGGGGGGGGGACAGGGTCCGCAATTAGGTTCTTC
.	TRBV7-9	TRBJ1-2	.	CASSLGWEGYGYTF	TGTGCCAGCAGCTTAGGTTGGGAAGGCTATGGCTACACCTTC
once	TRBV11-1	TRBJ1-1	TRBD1	CASSSGGNTEAFF	TGTGCCAGCAGCTCAGGGGGGAACACTGAAGCTTTCTTT
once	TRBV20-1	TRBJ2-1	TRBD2	CSASPPGTSGGKQFF	TGCAGTGCTAGTCCCCCCGGGACTAGCGGGGGCAAGCAGTTCTTC
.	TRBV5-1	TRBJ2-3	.	CASSPNTDTQYF	TGCGCCAGCAGCCCGAACACAGATACGCAGTATTTT
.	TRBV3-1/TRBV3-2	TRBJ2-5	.	CASSRDYQETQYF	TGTGCCAGCAGCCGGGACTACCAAGAGACCCAGTACTTC
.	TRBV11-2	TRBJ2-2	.	CASSFKGSTGELFF	TGTGCCAGCAGCTTTAAGGGTTCCACCGGGGAGCTGTTTTTT
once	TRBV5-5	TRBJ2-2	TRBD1	CASSPRTGNTGELFF	TGTGCCAGCAGCCCCCGGACAGGCAACACCGGGGAGCTGTTTTTT
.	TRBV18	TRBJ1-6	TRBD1	CASSLRQGEGSPLHF	TGTGCCAGCTCACTCCGTCAGGGGGAGGGTTCACCCCTCCACTTT
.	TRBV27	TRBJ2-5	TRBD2	CASSFLTGTSGGTRETQYF	TGTGCCAGCAGTTTCCTGACTGGGACTAGCGGGGGGACGAGAGAGACCCAGTACTTC
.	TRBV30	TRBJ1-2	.	CAWRVENYGYTF	TGTGCCTGGAGGGTAGAAAACTATGGCTACACCTTC
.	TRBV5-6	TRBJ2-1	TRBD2	CASSLESSGRFRNEQFF	TGTGCCAGCAGCTTGGAAAGTAGCGGGAGGTTTAGGAATGAGCAGTTCTTC
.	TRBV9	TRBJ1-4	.	CASSVDVMGEKLFF	TGTGCCAGCAGCGTAGACGTAATGGGTGAAAAACTGTTTTTT
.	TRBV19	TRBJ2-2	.	CASSMEPLDWGNTGELFF	TGTGCCAGTAGTATGGAGCCGTTGGACTGGGGGAACACCGGGGAGCTGTTTTTT
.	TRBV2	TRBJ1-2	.	CASLRTESPNYGYTF	TGTGCCAGCCTTCGTACAGAGTCCCCTAACTATGGCTACACCTTC
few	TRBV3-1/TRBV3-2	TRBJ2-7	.	CASSPGLFRYEQYF	TGTGCCAGCAGCCCCGGACTTTTTCGCTACGAGCAGTACTTC
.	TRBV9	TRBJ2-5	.	CASSVGTEETQYF	TGTGCCAGCAGCGTAGGCACCGAAGAGACCCAGTACTTC
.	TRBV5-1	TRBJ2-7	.	CASSSEGSGEQYF	TGCGCCAGCAGCTCCGAGGGAAGTGGCGAGCAGTACTTC
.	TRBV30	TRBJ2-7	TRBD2	CAWSGGRGEQYF	TGTGCCTGGAGTGGGGGGAGGGGCGAGCAGTACTTC
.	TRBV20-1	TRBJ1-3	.	CSARTVDTIYF	TGCAGTGCTCGGACAGTAGACACCATATATTTT
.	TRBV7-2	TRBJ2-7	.	CASSASNEQYF	TGTGCCAGCAGCGCTTCCAACGAGCAGTACTTC
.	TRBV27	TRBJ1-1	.	CASSFGSEAFF	TGTGCCAGCAGTTTCGGTAGTGAAGCTTTCTTT
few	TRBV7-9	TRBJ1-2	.	CASSLPGVSNYGYTF	TGTGCCAGCAGCCTTCCAGGGGTGTCTAACTATGGCTACACCTTC
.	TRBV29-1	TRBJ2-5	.	CSVVLMAKETQYF	TGCAGCGTTGTTTTGATGGCCAAAGAGACCCAGTACTTC
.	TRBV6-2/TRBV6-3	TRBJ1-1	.	CASSYAPRGEYTEAFF	TGTGCCAGCAGTTACGCCCCGAGAGGGGAGTACACTGAAGCTTTCTTT
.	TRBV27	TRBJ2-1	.	CASSGGVGRTYNEQFF	TGTGCCAGCAGTGGAGGCGTCGGCCGCACCTACAATGAGCAGTTCTTC
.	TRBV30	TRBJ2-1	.	CAGHSKSIGEQFF	TGTGCCGGGCACTCAAAGTCGATCGGTGAGCAGTTCTTC
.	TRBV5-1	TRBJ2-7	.	CASSARDGPYEQYF	TGCGCCAGCAGCGCCCGGGACGGACCCTACGAGCAGTACTTC
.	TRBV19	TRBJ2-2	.	CASSIAGTGELFF	TGTGCCAGTAGTATAGCGGGAACCGGGGAGCTGTTTTTT
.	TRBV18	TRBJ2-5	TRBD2	CASSPPRLAGGLYQETQYF	TGTGCCAGCTCACCACCGAGACTAGCGGGGGGCCTGTACCAAGAGACCCAGTACTTC
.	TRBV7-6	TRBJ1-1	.	CASSLESRRKNTEAFF	TGTGCCAGCAGCTTAGAATCACGTAGGAAGAACACTGAAGCTTTCTTT
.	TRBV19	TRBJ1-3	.	CASRIQGSGNTIYF	TGTGCCAGTAGAATACAGGGCTCTGGAAACACCATATATTTT
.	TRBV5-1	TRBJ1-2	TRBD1	CASSRTGVNYGYTF	TGCGCCAGCAGCAGAACAGGGGTTAACTATGGCTACACCTTC
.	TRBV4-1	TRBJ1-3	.	CASSQEETAGNTIYF	TGCGCCAGCAGCCAAGAAGAAACGGCAGGAAACACCATATATTTT
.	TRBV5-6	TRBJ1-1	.	CASSSAGVTEAFF	TGTGCCAGCAGCTCAGCGGGGGTGACTGAAGCTTTCTTT
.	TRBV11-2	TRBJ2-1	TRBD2	CASSANFGGNEQFF	TGTGCCAGCAGCGCCAATTTCGGGGGGAATGAGCAGTTCTTC
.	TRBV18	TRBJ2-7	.	CASSPPYGNEQYF	TGTGCCAGCTCACCACCATACGGAAACGAGCAGTACTTC
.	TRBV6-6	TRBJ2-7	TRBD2	CASSFGTRDHYEQYF	TGTGCCAGCAGTTTCGGGACTAGGGACCATTACGAGCAGTACTTC